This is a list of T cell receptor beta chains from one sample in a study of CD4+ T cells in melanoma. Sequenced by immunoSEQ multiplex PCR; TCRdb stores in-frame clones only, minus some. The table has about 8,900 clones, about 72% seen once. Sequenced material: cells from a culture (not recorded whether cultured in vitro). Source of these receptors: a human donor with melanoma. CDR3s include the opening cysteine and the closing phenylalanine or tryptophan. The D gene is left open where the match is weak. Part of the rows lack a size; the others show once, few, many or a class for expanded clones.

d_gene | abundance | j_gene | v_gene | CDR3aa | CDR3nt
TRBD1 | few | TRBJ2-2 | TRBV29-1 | CSVRTGGTGELFF | TGCAGCGTTCGGACAGGGGGCACCGGGGAGCTGTTTTTT
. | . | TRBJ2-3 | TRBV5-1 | CASLKDPIYQDTQYF | TGCGCCAGCTTAAAGGATCCTATCTATCAGGATACGCAGTATTTT
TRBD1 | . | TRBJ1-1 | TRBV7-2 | CASSSPDRENTEAFF | TGTGCCAGCAGCTCCCCGGACAGGGAGAACACTGAAGCTTTCTTT
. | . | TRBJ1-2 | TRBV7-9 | CASSLPGLYGYTF | TGTGCCAGCAGCCTACCTGGACTTTATGGCTACACCTTC
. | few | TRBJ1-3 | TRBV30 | CAWRPNAGNTIYF | TGTGCCTGGAGGCCTAATGCTGGAAACACCATATATTTT
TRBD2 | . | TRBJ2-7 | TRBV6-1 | CASSEASGGYEQYF | TGTGCCAGCAGTGAAGCCTCGGGGGGTTACGAGCAGTACTTC
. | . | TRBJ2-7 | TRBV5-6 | CASSSIPTQQYF | TGTGCCAGCAGCTCTATCCCGACACAGCAGTACTTC
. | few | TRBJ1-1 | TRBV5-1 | CASSLGQMNTEAFF | TGCGCCAGCAGCTTGGGACAGATGAACACTGAAGCTTTCTTT
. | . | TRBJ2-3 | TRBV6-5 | CASSSTLSTDTQYF | TGTGCCAGCAGCTCCACCCTTAGCACAGATACGCAGTATTTT
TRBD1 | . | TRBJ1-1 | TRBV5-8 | CASSSNRGQGITEAFF | TGTGCCAGCAGCTCAAATAGGGGACAGGGAATCACTGAAGCTTTCTTT
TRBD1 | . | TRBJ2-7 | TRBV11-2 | CASSLDWAGGRAYEQYF | TGTGCCAGCAGCTTAGACTGGGCAGGGGGCAGAGCCTACGAGCAGTACTTC
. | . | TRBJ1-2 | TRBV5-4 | CASSLTGRNYGYTF | TGTGCCAGCAGCTTAACCGGGCGCAACTATGGCTACACCTTC
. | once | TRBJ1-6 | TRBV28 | CASSFSSRPEALHF | TGTGCCAGCAGTTTCTCATCCAGGCCTGAGGCCCTCCACTTT
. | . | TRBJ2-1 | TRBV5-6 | CASSFEQKDYNEQFF | TGTGCCAGCAGCTTTGAACAGAAAGATTACAATGAGCAGTTCTTC
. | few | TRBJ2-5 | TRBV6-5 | CASSRGLAETQYF | TGTGCCAGCAGTCGGGGGTTAGCCGAGACCCAGTACTTC
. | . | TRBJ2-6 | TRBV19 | CASSTQSSGANVLTF | TGTGCCAGTAGTACCCAGAGCTCTGGGGCCAACGTCCTGACTTTC
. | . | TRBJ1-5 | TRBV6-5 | CASSATGLYQPQHF | TGTGCCAGCAGCGCTACAGGATTATATCAGCCCCAGCATTTT
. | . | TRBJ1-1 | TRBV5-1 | CASSYGGGGYRNTEAFF | TGCGCCAGCAGCTATGGAGGGGGGGGATACAGGAACACTGAAGCTTTCTTT
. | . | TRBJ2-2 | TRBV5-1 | CASRESGHAGELFF | TGCGCCAGCAGGGAGTCAGGGCACGCCGGGGAGCTGTTTTTT
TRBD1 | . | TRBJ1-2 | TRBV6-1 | CASSEGTGLYGYTF | TGTGCCAGCAGTGAAGGGACAGGTCTTTATGGCTACACCTTC
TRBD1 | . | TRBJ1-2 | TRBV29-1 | CSVEDWGTGSGGYTF | TGCAGCGTTGAAGATTGGGGGACAGGGTCTGGAGGCTACACCTTC
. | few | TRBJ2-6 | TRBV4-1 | CASSQGEYWSSGANVLTF | TGCGCCAGCAGCCAAGGGGAATACTGGAGCTCTGGGGCCAACGTCCTGACTTTC
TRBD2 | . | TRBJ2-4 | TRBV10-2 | CASSDLAGGQNIQYF | TGCGCCAGCAGTGATTTGGCGGGGGGACAAAACATTCAGTACTTC
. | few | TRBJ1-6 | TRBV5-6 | CASSDVGTGPLHF | TGTGCCAGCAGCGACGTTGGGACGGGGCCCCTCCACTTT
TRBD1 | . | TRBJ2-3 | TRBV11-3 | CASSLVPPGQGGLDTQYF | TGTGCCAGCAGCTTAGTTCCTCCGGGACAGGGGGGATTGGATACGCAGTATTTT
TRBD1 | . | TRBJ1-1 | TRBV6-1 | CASTQGINTEAFF | TGTGCCAGCACACAGGGGATCAACACTGAAGCTTTCTTT
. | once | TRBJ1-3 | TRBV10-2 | CASSATLGNTIYF | TGCGCCAGCAGCGCAACTCTTGGAAACACCATATATTTT
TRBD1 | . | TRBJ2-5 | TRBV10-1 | CASSESQGKETQYF | TGCGCCAGCAGTGAGTCACAGGGGAAGGAGACCCAGTACTTC
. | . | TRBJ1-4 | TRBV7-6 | CASSSVRGHDSEKLFF | TGTGCCAGCAGTTCTGTACGGGGTCACGACTCTGAAAAACTGTTTTTT